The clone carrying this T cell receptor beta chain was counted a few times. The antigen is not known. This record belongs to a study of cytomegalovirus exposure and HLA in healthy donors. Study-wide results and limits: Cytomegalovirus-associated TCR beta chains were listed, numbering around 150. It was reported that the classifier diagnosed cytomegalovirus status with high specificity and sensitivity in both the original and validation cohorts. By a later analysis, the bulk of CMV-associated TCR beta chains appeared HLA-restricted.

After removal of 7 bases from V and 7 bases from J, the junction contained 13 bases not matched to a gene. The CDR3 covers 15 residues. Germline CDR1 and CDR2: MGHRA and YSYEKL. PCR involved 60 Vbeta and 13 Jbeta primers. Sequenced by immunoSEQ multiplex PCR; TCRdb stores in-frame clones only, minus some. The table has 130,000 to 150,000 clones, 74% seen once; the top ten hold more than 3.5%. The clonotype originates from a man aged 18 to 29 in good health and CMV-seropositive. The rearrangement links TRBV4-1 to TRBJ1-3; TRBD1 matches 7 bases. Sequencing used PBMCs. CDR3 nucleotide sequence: TGCGCCAGCAACCCCGCACAGGGGACGGGCAACACCATATATTTT. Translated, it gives CASNPAQGTGNTIYF.